The 13 T cell receptor beta chains listed next were all sequenced from one sample in a study of T cells after yellow fever vaccination. A single record per CDR3 protein comes from TCRdb applying MiXCR to the 5' RACE reads. The table has 500,000 to 650,000 distinct CDR3 sequences, about 14% seen once. Sequenced material: PBMCs, taken on the day of the yellow fever booster vaccination. The receptors shown here come from a man aged 25 to 45 who received the YFV17D yellow fever vaccine.

A few counts support this clonotype. The chain links TRBV7-2 to TRBJ2-2; weak D call: TRBD1 (5 bases). CDR1 is SGHTA and CDR2 is FQGNSA in the germline V gene. This CDR3 is built from 17 residues. V lost 0 bases and J lost 3, with 14 bases in between. CDR3 in DNA: TGTGCCAGCAGCTTAGCGCGATCAGGGTGGGACACCGGGGAGCTGTTTTTT. Encoded protein: CASSLARSGWDTGELFF. The variable domain in full, with the rest retrieved from reference TRBV7-2 and TRBJ2-2, is GAGVSQSPSNKVTEKGKDVELRCDPISGHTALYWYRQSLGQGLEFLIYFQGNSAPDKSGLPSDRFSAERTGGSVSTLTIQRTQQEDSAVYLCASSLARSGWDTGELFFGEGSRLTVL.

In this sample, this clonotype turned up a few times. V is TRBV7-6 and J is TRBJ1-1; no definite D call. Trimming took off 5 bases at V and 8 bases at J, with 12 bases between the two ends. This CDR3 has 12 amino acids. Germline V gives CDR1 SGHVS, CDR2 FNYEAQ. The CDR3 is CASSDTLEEAFF. The CDR3 nucleotides are TGTGCCAGCAGCGACACGTTGGAGGAAGCTTTCTTT.

This clonotype was found a few times. J is TRBJ2-3 and V is TRBV6-1; TRBD2 might be the D (6 bases). Per the germline V gene, CDR1 is MNHNS and CDR2 is SASEGT. The CDR3 contains 15 residues. The ends were cut back, 7 bases at V and 0 bases at J, with 14 bases in the middle. The CDR3 bases are TGTGCCAGCACCTATAGCGGAAGCAGCACAGATACGCAGTATTTT. It is translated as CASTYSGSSTDTQYF.

The chain employs TRBV28 and TRBJ2-5, with 16 bases matching TRBD2. With V trimmed by 4 bases and J by 3 bases, 8 bases remained unmatched. The V gene's germline CDR1 is MDHEN and CDR2 SYDVKM. The CDR3 is 18 amino acids. Written as DNA, the CDR3 is TGTGCCAGCAGTTCCCCCCCGGGACTAGCGGGAGGGAAAGAGACCCAGTACTTC. It encodes CASSSPPGLAGGKETQYF.

The rearrangement uses TRBV5-1 and TRBJ2-3; 9 nucleotides line up with TRBD2. CDR1 and CDR2 from the germline V gene are SGHRS and YFSETQ. The CDR3 runs to 16 residues. The V gene end was trimmed by 0 bases and the J gene end by 2 bases; junction bases not matched to a gene: 4. In DNA form, the CDR3 reads TGCGCCAGCAGCTTGGTTAGCGGGAGTCCCACAGATACGCAGTATTTT. It yields the protein CASSLVSGSPTDTQYF. Variable domain in full (rest from reference TRBV5-1 and TRBJ2-3): KAGVTQTPRYLIKTRGQQVTLSCSPISGHRSVSWYQQTPGQGLQFLFEYFSETQRNKGNFPGRFSGRQFSNSRSEMNVSTLELGDSALYLCASSLVSGSPTDTQYFGPGTRLTVL.

V gene TRBV11-3 combines with J gene TRBJ2-2; D is ambiguous. V was trimmed by 5 bases and J by 4 bases, leaving 11 bases between them. The CDR3 contains 14 residues. Germline loops: CDR1 SGHNT, CDR2 YENEEA. In nucleotides, the CDR3 is TGTGCCAGCAGCAAAGCACGGTCCACCGGGGAGCTGTTTTTT. Residues: CASSKARSTGELFF.

Many counts were recorded for this clonotype. The V and J genes are TRBV7-2 and TRBJ2-7, with 10 bases fitting TRBD2. Per the germline V gene, CDR1 is SGHTA and CDR2 is FQGNSA. The CDR3 runs to 15 residues. With V trimmed by 4 bases and J by 0 bases, 3 bases remained unmatched. The CDR3 reads CASSSRTSGSYEQYF. In DNA form, the CDR3 reads TGTGCCAGCAGCTCCCGGACTAGCGGCTCCTACGAGCAGTACTTC.

The chain is built from TRBV30 and TRBJ2-7, with D perhaps being TRBD1 or TRBD2 (5 bases each). The germline CDR1 and CDR2 sequences are GTSNPN and SVGIG (reference sequence). V lost 0 bases and J 6 bases, leaving 15 bases between the germline ends. The CDR3 is 14 amino acids. The CDR3 region has the DNA TGTGCCTGGAGTGTTAGTCAGGGAGTCGGCGAGCAGTACTTC. Encoded protein: CAWSVSQGVGEQYF. The full variable domain, completed using reference TRBV30 and TRBJ2-7, is SQTIHQWPATLVQPVGSPLSLECTVEGTSNPNLYWYRQAAGRGLQLLFYSVGIGQISSEVPQNLSASRPQDRQFILSSKKLLLSDSGFYLCAWSVSQGVGEQYFGPGTRLTVT.

In this sample, this clonotype turned up a few times. The chain carries TRBV7-9 and TRBJ2-7, with TRBD1 as a possible D gene (6 bases). The V end was cut by 8 bases, the J end by 1 base, with 12 bases between. Germline V gives CDR1 SEHNR, CDR2 FQNEAQ (reference sequence). The CDR3 consists of 13 residues. CDR3 in amino acids: CASGTGQSYEQYF. The CDR3 DNA reads as TGTGCCAGCGGGACCGGACAGTCCTACGAGCAGTACTTC. The entire variable domain, with the rest obtained from reference TRBV7-9 and TRBJ2-7, is as follows: DTGVSQNPRHKITKRGQNVTFRCDPISEHNRLYWYRQTLGQGPEFLTYFQNEAQLEKSRLLSDRFSAERPKGSFSTLEIQRTEQGDSAMYLCASGTGQSYEQYFGPGTRLTVT.

This clonotype appeared a few times. The chain combines TRBV20-1 with TRBJ1-1, with D possibly TRBD1 on 5 matching bases. V shed 6 bases and J shed 3 bases, with 11 bases lying between them. Germline loops: CDR1 DFQATT, CDR2 SNEGSKA (reference sequence). This CDR3 region has 12 residues. The DNA for the CDR3 is TGCAGTGCCCAGGGAGGGGACACTGAAGCTTTCTTT. As protein: CSAQGGDTEAFF.

The chain carries TRBV7-9 and TRBJ2-1; the D gene could be TRBD1 or TRBD2 (6 bases each). Germline V lookup: CDR1 SEHNR, CDR2 FQNEAQ (reference sequence). The CDR3 spans 15 residues. Deletions cut 4 bases from V and 7 bases from J, with 17 bases between. In DNA, the CDR3 is TGTGCCAGCAGCTGGGGGGCCGCTCAGAGGAATGAGCAGTTCTTC. Its protein is CASSWGAAQRNEQFF.

This clonotype turned up a few times. CDR3 sequence reads: CASSPILATQYF. Here the CDR3 DNA reads TGTGCCAGCAGCCCTATCCTTGCGACCCAGTACTTC. This chain connects TRBV12-3 or TRBV12-4 to TRBJ2-5; unclear D gene. CDR3 length equals 12 residues. V was cut by 6 bases and J by 7 bases, with 12 bases left in between.

V is TRBV3-1 and J is TRBJ2-4, with 8 positions matching TRBD1. The CDR3 has 14 amino acids. Germline V CDR1 and CDR2: LGHDT, YNNKEL (reference sequence). J lost 7 bases, V lost 4 bases, and 6 bases had no gene match. The CDR3 region is CASSLGTGWNIQYF. The CDR3 bases are TGTGCCAGCAGCCTAGGGACAGGCTGGAACATTCAGTACTTC.